Listed below are T cell receptor beta chains from one sample, sequenced in a study of vaccination and CD4 T cells after COVID-19. The antigens for these receptors are not known. TCRdb processed the PCR reads anew with MiXCR; each CDR3 protein has one entry. The data show 13,000 to 15,000 distinct CDR3 sequences, just under 30% seen once. This sample comprised CD4+ T cells from blood, cultured in vitro, obtained before SARS-CoV-2 vaccination. These receptor sequences come from a human donor who received a COVID-19 vaccine. CDR3s include the opening cysteine and the closing phenylalanine or tryptophan. D genes are given only for firm matches. Clone size appears in some rows only: once, few, many, or a class for an expanded clone.

J gene: TRBJ2-4; D gene: TRBD2; clone size: few; V gene: TRBV10-1; CDR3 protein: CASSGGSGGPKNIQYF; CDR3 DNA: TGCGCCAGCAGTGGAGGGAGCGGGGGACCGAAAAACATTCAGTACTTC
J gene: TRBJ1-5; D gene: NA; clone size: few; V gene: TRBV30; CDR3 protein: CAWSVHRGNQPQHF; CDR3 DNA: TGTGCCTGGAGTGTACATAGGGGGAACCAGCCCCAGCATTTT
J gene: TRBJ2-2; D gene: NA; clone size: few; V gene: TRBV4-1; CDR3 protein: CASRERGRNTGELFF; CDR3 DNA: TGCGCCAGCAGGGAACGGGGGAGGAACACCGGGGAGCTGTTTTTT
J gene: TRBJ2-5; D gene: NA; clone size: few; V gene: TRBV24-1; CDR3 protein: CATSDSGVQETQYF; CDR3 DNA: TGTGCCACCAGTGATTCGGGCGTCCAAGAGACCCAGTACTTC
J gene: TRBJ2-7; D gene: NA; clone size: few; V gene: TRBV15; CDR3 protein: CATSRDRGPYEQYF; CDR3 DNA: TGTGCCACCAGCAGAGACAGGGGCCCCTACGAGCAGTACTTC
J gene: TRBJ1-2; D gene: TRBD1; clone size: few; V gene: TRBV5-4; CDR3 protein: CASSLTGGVHGYTF; CDR3 DNA: TGTGCCAGCAGCTTAACAGGGGGCGTCCATGGCTACACCTTC
J gene: TRBJ2-5; D gene: NA; clone size: few; V gene: TRBV4-1; CDR3 protein: CASSLGRGGAQETQYF; CDR3 DNA: TGCGCCAGCAGCCTGGGACGAGGGGGAGCCCAAGAGACCCAGTACTTC
J gene: TRBJ1-4; D gene: TRBD1; clone size: NA; V gene: TRBV20-1; CDR3 protein: CSARGSGQPLEKLFF; CDR3 DNA: TGCAGTGCTAGAGGATCGGGACAGCCCTTAGAAAAACTGTTTTTT
J gene: TRBJ1-1; D gene: NA; clone size: few; V gene: TRBV6-5; CDR3 protein: CASSYVGGQAFF; CDR3 DNA: TGTGCCAGCAGTTACGTGGGGGGGCAAGCTTTCTTT
J gene: TRBJ2-3; D gene: NA; clone size: NA; V gene: TRBV7-2; CDR3 protein: CASSLGGFSTDTQYF; CDR3 DNA: TGTGCCAGCAGCTTAGGCGGTTTTAGCACAGATACGCAGTATTTT
J gene: TRBJ2-5; D gene: TRBD2; clone size: NA; V gene: TRBV25-1; CDR3 protein: CASRGTSGGPQETQYF; CDR3 DNA: TGTGCCAGCAGGGGGACTAGCGGGGGCCCTCAGGAGACCCAGTACTTC
J gene: TRBJ1-1; D gene: NA; clone size: NA; V gene: TRBV29-1; CDR3 protein: CSVGRASVNTEAFF; CDR3 DNA: TGCAGCGTCGGAAGGGCTTCGGTGAACACTGAAGCTTTCTTT
J gene: TRBJ2-7; D gene: TRBD2; clone size: few; V gene: TRBV20-1; CDR3 protein: CSARAGGAISSEQYF; CDR3 DNA: TGCAGTGCTAGAGCCGGGGGGGCCATAAGTAGCGAGCAGTACTTC
J gene: TRBJ1-2; D gene: NA; clone size: NA; V gene: TRBV19; CDR3 protein: CASSSQGVGGYTF; CDR3 DNA: TGTGCCAGTAGTAGTCAGGGCGTCGGAGGCTACACCTTC
J gene: TRBJ1-1; D gene: NA; clone size: few; V gene: TRBV19; CDR3 protein: CASSWDGGPSGTEAFF; CDR3 DNA: TGTGCCAGTAGTTGGGATGGGGGGCCTAGCGGCACTGAAGCTTTCTTT
J gene: TRBJ2-2; D gene: TRBD2; clone size: few; V gene: TRBV7-8; CDR3 protein: CASSRGGRTGELFF; CDR3 DNA: TGTGCCAGCAGTCGGGGGGGCCGGACCGGGGAGCTGTTTTTT
J gene: TRBJ1-2; D gene: NA; clone size: few; V gene: TRBV20-1; CDR3 protein: CSAPARPYGYTF; CDR3 DNA: TGCAGTGCTCCCGCCAGGCCCTATGGCTACACCTTC
J gene: TRBJ2-7; D gene: TRBD2; clone size: few; V gene: TRBV20-1; CDR3 protein: CSASPPASGGLYEQYF; CDR3 DNA: TGCAGTGCTAGCCCCCCGGCTAGCGGGGGGTTATACGAGCAGTACTTC
J gene: TRBJ2-7; D gene: TRBD1; clone size: NA; V gene: TRBV30; CDR3 protein: CAWTRDRVSYEQYF; CDR3 DNA: TGTGCCTGGACGCGGGACAGGGTATCCTACGAGCAGTACTTC
J gene: TRBJ2-3; D gene: TRBD2; clone size: few; V gene: TRBV6-5; CDR3 protein: CASSYRRAGDADTQYF; CDR3 DNA: TGTGCCAGCAGTTATCGAAGGGCGGGGGATGCAGATACGCAGTATTTT
J gene: TRBJ1-1; D gene: NA; clone size: few; V gene: TRBV10-3; CDR3 protein: CAISEYLGRNTEAFF; CDR3 DNA: TGTGCCATCAGTGAGTATCTGGGACGGAACACTGAAGCTTTCTTT
J gene: TRBJ2-7; D gene: TRBD1; clone size: few; V gene: TRBV27; CDR3 protein: CASRRDRGSYEQYF; CDR3 DNA: TGTGCCAGCCGCCGGGACAGGGGATCTTACGAGCAGTACTTC
J gene: TRBJ2-5; D gene: NA; clone size: few; V gene: TRBV6-1; CDR3 protein: CASRPWASWTQYF; CDR3 DNA: TGTGCCAGCAGGCCTTGGGCCAGTTGGACCCAGTACTTC
J gene: TRBJ1-5; D gene: NA; clone size: few; V gene: TRBV29-1; CDR3 protein: CSVGSGSPNGPQHF; CDR3 DNA: TGCAGCGTTGGGTCCGGGTCACCAAATGGGCCCCAGCATTTT
J gene: TRBJ1-2; D gene: NA; clone size: medium-sized; V gene: TRBV19; CDR3 protein: CASMPRPNYGYTF; CDR3 DNA: TGTGCCAGTATGCCACGACCTAACTATGGCTACACCTTC
J gene: TRBJ1-5; D gene: NA; clone size: NA; V gene: TRBV7-8; CDR3 protein: CASSLLGDQRDQPQHF; CDR3 DNA: TGTGCCAGCAGCTTACTCGGGGATCAGCGGGATCAGCCCCAGCATTTT
J gene: TRBJ2-7; D gene: NA; clone size: NA; V gene: TRBV24-1; CDR3 protein: CATSDPGTGNYEQYF; CDR3 DNA: TGTGCCACCAGTGATCCCGGGACCGGGAACTACGAGCAGTACTTC
J gene: TRBJ1-1; D gene: NA; clone size: once; V gene: TRBV18; CDR3 protein: CASSPREDMNTEAFF; CDR3 DNA: TGTGCCAGCTCACCAAGGGAGGATATGAACACTGAAGCTTTCTTT
J gene: TRBJ2-1; D gene: TRBD2; clone size: few; V gene: TRBV12-3/TRBV12-4; CDR3 protein: CASSGGGSYNEQFF; CDR3 DNA: TGTGCCAGCAGTGGGGGGGGCTCCTACAATGAGCAGTTCTTC
J gene: TRBJ2-3; D gene: NA; clone size: few; V gene: TRBV2; CDR3 protein: CASRPGPSTDTQYF; CDR3 DNA: TGTGCCAGCAGACCGGGACCCAGCACAGATACGCAGTATTTT
J gene: TRBJ2-5; D gene: TRBD2; clone size: few; V gene: TRBV2; CDR3 protein: CASSEARGGGETQYF; CDR3 DNA: TGTGCCAGCAGTGAAGCGAGGGGCGGGGGAGAGACCCAGTACTTC
J gene: TRBJ2-5; D gene: TRBD2; clone size: medium-sized; V gene: TRBV7-8; CDR3 protein: CASSPRLARETQYF; CDR3 DNA: TGTGCCAGCAGCCCCCGACTAGCGAGGGAGACCCAGTACTTC
J gene: TRBJ2-5; D gene: TRBD2; clone size: few; V gene: TRBV20-1; CDR3 protein: CSAKTSGGYQETQYF; CDR3 DNA: TGCAGTGCCAAGACTAGCGGGGGATACCAAGAGACCCAGTACTTC
J gene: TRBJ2-3; D gene: TRBD2; clone size: NA; V gene: TRBV5-1; CDR3 protein: CASSLEPTSGGGTDTQYF; CDR3 DNA: TGCGCCAGCAGCTTGGAGCCGACTAGCGGGGGGGGCACAGATACGCAGTATTTT
J gene: TRBJ2-2; D gene: TRBD1; clone size: NA; V gene: TRBV19; CDR3 protein: CASSPTGYSYMGAGELFF; CDR3 DNA: TGTGCCAGTAGTCCGACAGGGTATTCTTACATGGGGGCCGGGGAGCTGTTTTTT
J gene: TRBJ1-3; D gene: NA; clone size: few; V gene: TRBV24-1; CDR3 protein: CATSQSCISGNTIYF; CDR3 DNA: TGTGCCACCAGTCAAAGTTGTATCTCTGGAAACACCATATATTTT
J gene: TRBJ2-3; D gene: TRBD2; clone size: NA; V gene: TRBV24-1; CDR3 protein: CATSAGTSFFPDTQYF; CDR3 DNA: TGTGCCACCAGTGCCGGGACTAGTTTTTTCCCAGATACGCAGTATTTT
J gene: TRBJ2-5; D gene: NA; clone size: NA; V gene: TRBV7-2; CDR3 protein: CASSLDPTQETQYF; CDR3 DNA: TGTGCCAGCAGCTTAGATCCGACCCAAGAGACCCAGTACTTC
J gene: TRBJ2-3; D gene: TRBD2; clone size: few; V gene: TRBV2; CDR3 protein: CASSYGSGGTSTDTQYF; CDR3 DNA: TGTGCCAGCAGTTATGGTAGCGGGGGGACTAGCACAGATACGCAGTATTTT
J gene: TRBJ2-3; D gene: NA; clone size: NA; V gene: TRBV19; CDR3 protein: CASTIRGRGADTQYF; CDR3 DNA: TGTGCCAGTACGATTCGTGGCAGGGGCGCAGATACGCAGTATTTT
J gene: TRBJ2-3; D gene: NA; clone size: few; V gene: TRBV20-1; CDR3 protein: CSARVGIAGSDTQYF; CDR3 DNA: TGCAGTGCTAGAGTGGGGATAGCCGGGTCAGATACGCAGTATTTT
J gene: TRBJ2-7; D gene: TRBD1; clone size: NA; V gene: TRBV10-3; CDR3 protein: CAIMDRGFYEQYF; CDR3 DNA: TGTGCCATCATGGACAGGGGGTTTTACGAGCAGTACTTC
J gene: TRBJ2-5; D gene: NA; clone size: few; V gene: TRBV19; CDR3 protein: CASSPTGLQETQYF; CDR3 DNA: TGTGCCAGTAGCCCGACAGGATTACAAGAGACCCAGTACTTC
J gene: TRBJ2-1; D gene: NA; clone size: NA; V gene: TRBV20-1; CDR3 protein: CSARASISPYNEQFF; CDR3 DNA: TGCAGTGCTAGAGCTAGCATTAGCCCCTACAATGAGCAGTTCTTC
J gene: TRBJ1-2; D gene: NA; clone size: NA; V gene: TRBV29-1; CDR3 protein: CSVGHGARSTF; CDR3 DNA: NA
J gene: TRBJ2-7; D gene: NA; clone size: NA; V gene: TRBV30; CDR3 protein: CAWSAGPTYEQYF; CDR3 DNA: TGTGCCTGGAGTGCGGGACCAACCTACGAGCAGTACTTC
J gene: TRBJ1-4; D gene: TRBD1; clone size: few; V gene: TRBV20-1; CDR3 protein: CSAPDRILGQGLANEKLFF; CDR3 DNA: TGCAGTGCTCCAGACCGGATCCTAGGACAGGGATTGGCTAATGAAAAACTGTTTTTT
J gene: TRBJ1-1; D gene: TRBD1; clone size: NA; V gene: TRBV5-1; CDR3 protein: CASSLDGQVFAEAFF; CDR3 DNA: TGCGCCAGCAGCTTGGACGGACAGGTCTTCGCTGAAGCTTTCTTT
J gene: TRBJ2-2; D gene: TRBD1; clone size: few; V gene: TRBV6-2/TRBV6-3; CDR3 protein: CASSYPPEGVGQTGELFF; CDR3 DNA: TGTGCCAGCAGTTATCCGCCCGAGGGAGTGGGACAGACCGGGGAGCTGTTTTTT
J gene: TRBJ2-3; D gene: NA; clone size: NA; V gene: TRBV10-3; CDR3 protein: CAISDPGASDTQYF; CDR3 DNA: TGTGCCATCAGTGACCCGGGGGCATCAGATACGCAGTATTTT
J gene: TRBJ2-3; D gene: TRBD2; clone size: NA; V gene: TRBV19; CDR3 protein: CASSRTSGGSETQYF; CDR3 DNA: TGTGCCAGTAGTAGGACTAGCGGGGGATCGGAGACGCAGTATTTT
J gene: TRBJ1-1; D gene: NA; clone size: medium-sized; V gene: TRBV2; CDR3 protein: CASFLVNTEAFF; CDR3 DNA: TGTGCCAGCTTTCTGGTGAACACTGAAGCTTTCTTT
J gene: TRBJ2-1; D gene: TRBD2; clone size: few; V gene: TRBV19; CDR3 protein: CASSGLAGGPPPYNEQFF; CDR3 DNA: TGTGCCAGTAGTGGACTAGCGGGGGGCCCTCCGCCTTACAATGAGCAGTTCTTC
J gene: TRBJ2-7; D gene: NA; clone size: NA; V gene: TRBV11-3; CDR3 protein: CASSPDSGTYYEQYF; CDR3 DNA: TGTGCCAGCAGCCCGGATTCCGGGACCTACTACGAGCAGTACTTC
J gene: TRBJ2-5; D gene: TRBD2; clone size: medium-sized; V gene: TRBV15; CDR3 protein: CATSRELATQETQYF; CDR3 DNA: TGTGCCACCAGCAGAGAACTAGCGACCCAAGAGACCCAGTACTTC
J gene: TRBJ2-4; D gene: TRBD1; clone size: NA; V gene: TRBV7-2; CDR3 protein: CASSIAQGVAKNIQYF; CDR3 DNA: TGTGCCAGCAGCATTGCACAGGGGGTAGCCAAAAACATTCAGTACTTC
J gene: TRBJ2-5; D gene: TRBD2; clone size: NA; V gene: TRBV9; CDR3 protein: CASSVAGTSGQETQYF; CDR3 DNA: TGTGCCAGCAGCGTAGCAGGGACTAGCGGCCAAGAGACCCAGTACTTC
J gene: TRBJ1-5; D gene: NA; clone size: few; V gene: TRBV18; CDR3 protein: CASSEATNQPQHF; CDR3 DNA: TGTGCCAGCTCAGAAGCTACCAATCAGCCCCAGCATTTT
J gene: TRBJ2-5; D gene: NA; clone size: few; V gene: TRBV20-1; CDR3 protein: CSARESGGAETQYF; CDR3 DNA: TGCAGTGCTAGAGAATCAGGGGGGGCGGAGACCCAGTACTTC
J gene: TRBJ1-1; D gene: NA; clone size: NA; V gene: TRBV19; CDR3 protein: CASSRDTGRNTEAFF; CDR3 DNA: TGTGCCAGTAGTCGGGACACCGGGAGGAACACTGAAGCTTTCTTT